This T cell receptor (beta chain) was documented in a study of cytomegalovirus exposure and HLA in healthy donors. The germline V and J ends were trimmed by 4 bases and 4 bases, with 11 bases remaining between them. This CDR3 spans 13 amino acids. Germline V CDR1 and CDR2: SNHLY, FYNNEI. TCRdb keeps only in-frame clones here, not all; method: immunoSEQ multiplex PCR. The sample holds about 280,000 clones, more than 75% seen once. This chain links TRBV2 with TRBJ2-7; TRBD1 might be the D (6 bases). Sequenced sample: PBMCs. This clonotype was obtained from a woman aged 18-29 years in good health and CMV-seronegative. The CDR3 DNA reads TGTGCCAGCAGTGCCACAGGGACGTACGAGCAGTACTTC. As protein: CASSATGTYEQYF.